This is a list of T cell receptor beta chains from one sample in a study of control samples from healthy donors and cancer patients. Clones were read by immunoSEQ multiplex PCR, and TCRdb kept only the in-frame ones, dropping some. The table includes some 120,000 clones, approximately 92% detected once. Material: PBMCs. These receptors all stem from a woman in her 50s with colorectal cancer. CDR3s include the opening cysteine and the closing phenylalanine or tryptophan. A D gene is named only where the DNA matches it firmly. Part of the rows lack a size; the others show once, few, many or a class for expanded clones.

J gene,clone size,V gene,D gene,CDR3 protein,CDR3 DNA
TRBJ2-7,NA,TRBV6-5,TRBD1,CASRLTGTGGGEQYF,TGTGCCAGCAGACTAACCGGGACAGGGGGCGGTGAGCAGTACTTC
TRBJ1-2,NA,TRBV5-6,NA,CASSFWEVGLYGYGYTF,TGTGCCAGCAGCTTTTGGGAGGTAGGGTTATACGGCTATGGCTACACCTTC
TRBJ2-5,once,TRBV27,TRBD1,CASSPSLGDSVKTQYF,TGTGCCAGCAGTCCCTCTTTGGGGGACAGCGTAAAGACCCAGTACTTC
TRBJ1-5,NA,TRBV27,TRBD1,CASSSGGAQPQHF,TGTGCCAGCAGTTCAGGGGGAGCTCAGCCCCAGCATTTT
TRBJ2-7,NA,TRBV15,NA,CATSRGLTYEQYF,TGTGCCACCAGCAGAGGCCTGACCTACGAGCAGTACTTC
TRBJ2-2,NA,TRBV10-1,NA,CASSERRLGTGELFF,TGCGCCAGCAGTGAGCGCCGGTTGGGAACCGGGGAGCTGTTTTTT
TRBJ1-2,NA,TRBV2,NA,CASKGGGYGYTF,TGTGCCAGCAAAGGAGGGGGGTATGGCTACACCTTC
TRBJ2-7,NA,TRBV18,NA,CASSPESHEQYF,TGTGCCAGCTCACCCGAAAGCCACGAGCAGTACTTC
TRBJ2-2,NA,TRBV9,NA,CASSVLSEKNTGELFF,TGTGCCAGCAGCGTATTGTCAGAAAAGAACACCGGGGAGCTGTTTTTT
TRBJ2-5,NA,TRBV5-1,TRBD2,CASSPSTLAGEGTQYF,TGCGCCAGCAGCCCCTCAACCCTAGCGGGAGAGGGGACCCAGTACTTC
TRBJ2-1,NA,TRBV7-9,NA,CASSLDDNARIYEQFF,TGTGCCAGCAGCTTAGACGACAACGCAAGGATCTATGAGCAGTTCTTC
TRBJ1-1,NA,TRBV19,NA,CASSRSAEAFF,TGTGCCAGTAGTAGGTCGGCCGAAGCTTTCTTT
TRBJ2-2,NA,TRBV7-9,NA,CASSTTENTGELFF,TGTGCCAGCAGCACGACAGAAAACACCGGGGAGCTGTTTTTT
TRBJ2-3,NA,TRBV4-2,NA,CASNQEPSDPTDTQYF,TGTGCCAGCAACCAAGAACCCTCAGACCCCACAGATACGCAGTATTTT
TRBJ1-4,NA,TRBV27,NA,CASSLGPAVNNEKLFF,TGTGCCAGCAGTTTGGGGCCGGCGGTCAACAATGAAAAACTGTTTTTT
TRBJ1-6,NA,TRBV5-1,NA,CASSLAGDNSPLHF,TGCGCCAGCAGCTTGGCCGGAGATAATTCACCCCTCCACTTT
TRBJ2-7,NA,TRBV27,NA,CASSETGRLDFTYEQYF,TGTGCCAGCTCGGAAACCGGCCGTTTAGATTTTACCTACGAGCAGTACTTC
TRBJ1-1,few,TRBV5-3,NA,CARSLHTEAFF,TGTGCCAGAAGCTTGCACACTGAAGCTTTCTTT
TRBJ1-2,NA,TRBV5-1,NA,CASSLQLQTTYGYTF,TGCGCCAGCAGCTTACAGCTTCAAACGACTTATGGCTACACCTTC
TRBJ2-7,NA,TRBV11-2,NA,CATSLAIRDEQYF,TGTGCCACCTCGCTAGCGATTAGGGACGAGCAGTACTTC
TRBJ1-1,NA,TRBV9,TRBD1,CASSVVAGGAEAFF,TGTGCCAGCAGCGTAGTGGCAGGGGGGGCTGAAGCTTTCTTT
TRBJ2-7,once,TRBV3-1/TRBV3-2,NA,CASSQWGTEQYF,TGTGCCAGCAGCCAGTGGGGGACCGAGCAGTACTTC
TRBJ2-7,NA,TRBV7-2,NA,CASSLASSVNEQYF,TGTGCCAGCAGCTTAGCTAGCTCCGTGAACGAGCAGTACTTC
TRBJ1-1,NA,TRBV7-9,NA,CASSLGNRLNTEAFF,TGTGCCAGCAGCTTAGGTAACAGATTGAACACTGAAGCTTTCTTT
TRBJ2-1,NA,TRBV9,NA,CASSEVVMGEQFF,TGTGCCAGCAGCGAGGTGGTAATGGGTGAGCAGTTCTTC
TRBJ2-5,NA,TRBV12-3/TRBV12-4,NA,CASRPGTSMAQYF,TGTGCCAGCAGGCCTGGGACTTCTATGGCCCAGTACTTC
TRBJ2-2,NA,TRBV6-1,TRBD2,CASSEFGLAGPTGELFF,TGTGCCAGCAGTGAATTTGGACTAGCGGGACCCACCGGGGAGCTGTTTTTT
TRBJ1-2,NA,TRBV6-5,TRBD1,CASSYSIGGVYGYTF,TGTGCCAGCAGTTACTCGATAGGGGGCGTCTATGGCTACACCTTC
TRBJ2-5,NA,TRBV6-2/TRBV6-3,NA,CASSAPSGGQGETQYF,TGTGCCAGCAGTGCCCCTTCGGGGGGCCAGGGAGAGACCCAGTACTTC
TRBJ1-2,NA,TRBV19,NA,CASSPSRDSLRSGYTF,TGTGCCAGTAGTCCCTCTCGGGACTCTCTAAGGAGTGGCTACACCTTC
TRBJ1-2,NA,TRBV6-1,TRBD1,CASSEAGTGLYGYTF,TGTGCCAGCAGTGAAGCGGGGACAGGACTCTATGGCTACACCTTC
TRBJ2-5,NA,TRBV3-1/TRBV3-2,NA,CASSPPDRSQETQYF,TGTGCCAGCAGCCCCCCGGACCGGTCACAAGAGACCCAGTACTTC
TRBJ2-5,NA,TRBV7-8,NA,CASSSNGQRGETQYF,TGTGCCAGCAGCTCGAACGGACAGCGAGGGGAGACCCAGTACTTC